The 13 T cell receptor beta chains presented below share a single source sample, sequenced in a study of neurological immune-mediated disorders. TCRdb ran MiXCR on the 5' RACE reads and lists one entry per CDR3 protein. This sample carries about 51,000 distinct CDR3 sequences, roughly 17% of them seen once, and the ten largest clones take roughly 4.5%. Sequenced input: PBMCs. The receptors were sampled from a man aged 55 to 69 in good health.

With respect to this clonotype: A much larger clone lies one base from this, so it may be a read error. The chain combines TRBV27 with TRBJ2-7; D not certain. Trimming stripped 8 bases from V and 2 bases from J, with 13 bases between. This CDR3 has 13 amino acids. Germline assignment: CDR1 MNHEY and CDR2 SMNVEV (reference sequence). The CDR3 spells CASGNSGTYEQYF. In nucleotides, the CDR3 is TGTGCCAGCGGGAATAGTGGGACCTACGAGCAGTACTTC.

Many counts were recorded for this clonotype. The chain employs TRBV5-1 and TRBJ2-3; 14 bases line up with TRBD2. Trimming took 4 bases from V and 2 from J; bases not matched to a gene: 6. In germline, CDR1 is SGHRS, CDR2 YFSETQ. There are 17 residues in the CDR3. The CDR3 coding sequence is TGCGCCAGCAGCGAGGGACTAGCGGGAGTTATCACAGATACGCAGTATTTT. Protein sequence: CASSEGLAGVITDTQYF.

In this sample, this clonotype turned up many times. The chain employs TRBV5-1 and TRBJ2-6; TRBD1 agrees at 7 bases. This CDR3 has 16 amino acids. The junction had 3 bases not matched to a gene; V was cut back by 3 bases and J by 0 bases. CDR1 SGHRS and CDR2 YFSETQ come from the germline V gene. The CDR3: CASSSGQLSGANVLTF. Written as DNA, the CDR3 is TGCGCCAGCAGCTCGGGACAGCTCTCTGGGGCCAACGTCCTGACTTTC.

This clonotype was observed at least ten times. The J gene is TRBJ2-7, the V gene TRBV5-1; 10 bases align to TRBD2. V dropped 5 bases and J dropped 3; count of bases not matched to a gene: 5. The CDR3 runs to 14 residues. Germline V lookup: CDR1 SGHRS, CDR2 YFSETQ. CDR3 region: CASSPLAGDYEQYF. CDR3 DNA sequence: TGCGCCAGCAGTCCGCTAGCGGGAGACTACGAGCAGTACTTC.

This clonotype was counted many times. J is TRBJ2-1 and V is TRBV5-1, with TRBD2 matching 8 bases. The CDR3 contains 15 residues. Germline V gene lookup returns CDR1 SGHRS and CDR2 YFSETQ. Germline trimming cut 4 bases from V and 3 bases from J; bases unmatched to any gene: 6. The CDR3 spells CASSVSGGVYNEQFF. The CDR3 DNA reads TGCGCCAGCAGCGTTTCGGGAGGGGTCTACAATGAGCAGTTCTTC. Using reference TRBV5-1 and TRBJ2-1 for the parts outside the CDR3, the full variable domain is KAGVTQTPRYLIKTRGQQVTLSCSPISGHRSVSWYQQTPGQGLQFLFEYFSETQRNKGNFPGRFSGRQFSNSRSEMNVSTLELGDSALYLCASSVSGGVYNEQFFGPGTRLTVL.

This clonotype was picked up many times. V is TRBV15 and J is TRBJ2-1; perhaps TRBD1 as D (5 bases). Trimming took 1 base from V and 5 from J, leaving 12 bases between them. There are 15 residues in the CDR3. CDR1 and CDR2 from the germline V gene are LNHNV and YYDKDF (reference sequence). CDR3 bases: TGTGCCACCAGCAGAGGGGGCCAGCCGGACAATGAGCAGTTCTTC. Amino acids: CATSRGGQPDNEQFF.

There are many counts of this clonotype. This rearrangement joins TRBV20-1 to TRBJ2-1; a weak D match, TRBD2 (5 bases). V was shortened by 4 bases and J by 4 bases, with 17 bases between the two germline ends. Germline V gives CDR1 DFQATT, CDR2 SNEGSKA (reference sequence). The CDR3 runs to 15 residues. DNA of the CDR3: TGCAGTGCTACGGCCTCGCATCGGGGTTACAATGAGCAGTTCTTC. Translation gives CSATASHRGYNEQFF.

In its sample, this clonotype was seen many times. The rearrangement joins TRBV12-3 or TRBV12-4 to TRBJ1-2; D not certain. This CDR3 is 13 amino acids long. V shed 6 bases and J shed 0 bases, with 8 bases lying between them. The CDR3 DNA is TGTGCCAGCAGCTCGGTAACTAACTATGGCTACACCTTC. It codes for CASSSVTNYGYTF.

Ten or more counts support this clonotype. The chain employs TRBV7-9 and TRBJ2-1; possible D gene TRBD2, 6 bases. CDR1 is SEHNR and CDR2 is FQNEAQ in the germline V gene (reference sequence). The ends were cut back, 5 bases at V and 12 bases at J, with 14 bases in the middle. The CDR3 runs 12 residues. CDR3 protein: CASSTPEGRQFF. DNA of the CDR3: TGTGCCAGCAGCACCCCGGAGGGCCGGCAGTTCTTC.

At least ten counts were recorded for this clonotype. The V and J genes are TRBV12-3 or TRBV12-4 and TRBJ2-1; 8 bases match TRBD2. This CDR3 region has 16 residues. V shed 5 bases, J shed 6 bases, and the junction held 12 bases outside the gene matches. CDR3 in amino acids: CASSPSPAGVSNEQFF. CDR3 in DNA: TGTGCCAGCAGTCCCAGCCCAGCGGGAGTAAGCAATGAGCAGTTCTTC.

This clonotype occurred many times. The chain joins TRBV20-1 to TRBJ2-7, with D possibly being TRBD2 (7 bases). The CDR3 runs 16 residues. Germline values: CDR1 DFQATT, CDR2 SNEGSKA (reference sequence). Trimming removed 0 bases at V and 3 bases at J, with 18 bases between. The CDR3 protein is CSARDQDGGPYYEQYF. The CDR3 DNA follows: TGCAGTGCTAGAGATCAAGACGGGGGGCCCTACTACGAGCAGTACTTC.

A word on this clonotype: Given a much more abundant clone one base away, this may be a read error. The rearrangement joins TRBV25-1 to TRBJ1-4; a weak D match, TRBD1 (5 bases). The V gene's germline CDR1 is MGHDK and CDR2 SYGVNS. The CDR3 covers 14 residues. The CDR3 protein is CVSSGDLLGEKLFF. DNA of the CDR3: TGTGTCAGCAGTGGGGACCTTTTAGGTGAAAAACTGTTTTTT. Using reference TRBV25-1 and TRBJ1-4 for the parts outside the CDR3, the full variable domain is EADIYQTPRYLVIGTGKKITLECSQTMGHDKMYWYQQDPGMELHLIHYSYGVNSTEKGDLSSESTVSRIRTEHFPLTLESARPSHTSQYLCVSSGDLLGEKLFFGSGTQLSVL.

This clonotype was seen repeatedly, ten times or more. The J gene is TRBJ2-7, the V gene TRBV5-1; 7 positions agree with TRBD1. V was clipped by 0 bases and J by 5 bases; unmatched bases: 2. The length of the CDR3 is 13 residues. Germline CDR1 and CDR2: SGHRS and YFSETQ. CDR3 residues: CASSLEQGDEQYF. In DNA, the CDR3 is TGCGCCAGCAGCTTGGAGCAGGGGGACGAGCAGTACTTC.